The 11 T cell receptor beta chains below were found in one sample sequenced in a study of CD8 T cells in ankylosing spondylitis. Each CDR3 protein is one row after TCRdb ran MiXCR on the 5' RACE reads. The repertoire holds about 33,000 distinct CDR3 sequences, with around an eighth as singletons. Material: synovial fluid, either unsorted or a sorted T cell fraction (not recorded which). These receptors were collected from a male donor with ankylosing spondylitis.

This clonotype was recorded a few times. The CDR3 loop reads CASSVSGLNYGYTF. The DNA of the CDR3 is TGTGCCAGCAGCGTCTCTGGGTTGAACTATGGCTACACCTTC. J is TRBJ1-2 and V is TRBV9; D gene uncertain. The germline gives CDR1 SGDLS, CDR2 YYNGEE. Deletions cut 2 bases from V and 2 bases from J, with 10 bases between. The CDR3 has 14 amino acids.

There are a few counts of this clonotype. The chain is built from TRBV28 and TRBJ2-7; D gene uncertain. This CDR3 comprises 11 residues. Germline V gene data show CDR1 as MDHEN and CDR2 as SYDVKM. Trimming took 5 bases from V and 4 from J, leaving 6 bases between them. CDR3 coding DNA: TGTGCCAGCAGTCCCTTGTACGAGCAGTACTTC. Amino acids: CASSPLYEQYF.

This clonotype was seen ten or more times. The chain uses TRBV27 and TRBJ2-5, with no clear D. Trimming cost V 8 bases and J 5 bases, with 9 bases left between them. This CDR3 contains 11 residues. CDR1 and CDR2 from the germline V gene are MNHEY and SMNVEV (reference sequence). The CDR3 region is CASGPRETQYF. CDR3 DNA sequence: TGTGCCAGCGGGCCCAGGGAGACCCAGTACTTC.

V and J are TRBV13 and TRBJ2-3; TRBD2 matches 11 bases. Germline CDR1 is PRHDT and CDR2 is FYEKMQ (reference sequence). This CDR3 has 17 amino acids. V lost 4 bases and J lost 2; bases outside the gene matches: 8. For the CDR3, the DNA is TGTGCCAGCAGCTCTCCACTAGCGGGGGCCTCCACAGATACGCAGTATTTT. Amino acid sequence: CASSSPLAGASTDTQYF.

The sample holds many counts of this clonotype. The chain couples TRBV5-1 to TRBJ2-1, with 9 positions matching TRBD2. The CDR3 extends over 15 amino acids. Germline V gives CDR1 SGHRS, CDR2 YFSETQ. V was clipped by 4 bases and J by 3 bases; unmatched bases: 5. CDR3 sequence: CASSATSGLYNEQFF. CDR3 sequence (DNA): TGCGCCAGCAGCGCGACTAGCGGTCTCTACAATGAGCAGTTCTTC.

There are many counts of this clonotype. The chain carries TRBV18 and TRBJ1-5; D unresolved. The ends were cut back, 3 bases at V and 4 bases at J, with 10 bases in the middle. Looked up from germline, CDR1 is KGHSH and CDR2 is LQKENI. The CDR3 length is 14 residues. Here the CDR3 reads CASSPRRENQPQHF. DNA for the CDR3: TGTGCCAGCTCACCGAGACGGGAAAATCAGCCCCAGCATTTT.

This clonotype has more than one count but fewer than ten. The chain recombines TRBV18 with TRBJ2-7; TRBD1 agrees at 7 bases. Germline V gene data show CDR1 as KGHSH and CDR2 as LQKENI. Trimming cost V 3 bases and J 9 bases; bases outside gene matches: 14. This CDR3 spans 15 amino acids. The DNA for the CDR3 is TGTGCCAGCTCACCGTGGGACAGCCGCCCCAAGCGGCAGTACTTC. Protein product: CASSPWDSRPKRQYF.

This clonotype was observed at least ten times. DNA of the CDR3: TGTGCCAGCAGTGGAAGGGTCCTCCGTTACTACAATGAGCAGTTCTTC. It translates to CASSGRVLRYYNEQFF. This sequence joins TRBV28 and TRBJ2-1; D is unresolved. This CDR3 has 16 residues. Looked up from germline, CDR1 is MDHEN and CDR2 is SYDVKM. V was pared by 5 bases and J by 3 bases, with 17 bases between.

This chain joins TRBV4-3 and TRBJ2-1, with D maybe TRBD1 (8 bases). This CDR3 is built from 16 residues. Germline lookup yields CDR1 LGHNA and CDR2 YSLEER. V was shortened by 2 bases and J by 6 bases, with 17 bases between the two germline ends. The CDR3 here is CASSQTRTGRGNEQFF. CDR3 in DNA: TGCGCCAGCAGCCAAACTAGGACAGGGAGGGGCAATGAGCAGTTCTTC.

This clonotype was seen a handful of times. The chain employs TRBV27 and TRBJ2-1; TRBD2 matches at 13 bases. The V and J ends lost 5 bases and 7 bases, in that order; junction bases with no gene match: 5. Germline V gene sequence: CDR1 MNHEY, CDR2 SMNVEV (reference sequence). CDR3 size: 15 residues. This CDR3 reads CASSPGTSGNNEQFF. In nucleotides, the CDR3 is TGTGCCAGCAGTCCCGGGACTAGCGGGAATAATGAGCAGTTCTTC.

The sample holds many counts of this clonotype. V usage is TRBV20-1 and J usage is TRBJ2-3, with D perhaps TRBD2 (5 bases). The germline gives CDR1 DFQATT, CDR2 SNEGSKA (reference sequence). This CDR3 comprises 16 residues. The V end lost 0 bases, the J end lost 4 bases, and 17 bases lay between the germline ends. CDR3 sequence: CSARDPWSGPADTQYF. The DNA for the CDR3 is TGCAGTGCTAGAGATCCGTGGAGCGGCCCCGCAGATACGCAGTATTTT.